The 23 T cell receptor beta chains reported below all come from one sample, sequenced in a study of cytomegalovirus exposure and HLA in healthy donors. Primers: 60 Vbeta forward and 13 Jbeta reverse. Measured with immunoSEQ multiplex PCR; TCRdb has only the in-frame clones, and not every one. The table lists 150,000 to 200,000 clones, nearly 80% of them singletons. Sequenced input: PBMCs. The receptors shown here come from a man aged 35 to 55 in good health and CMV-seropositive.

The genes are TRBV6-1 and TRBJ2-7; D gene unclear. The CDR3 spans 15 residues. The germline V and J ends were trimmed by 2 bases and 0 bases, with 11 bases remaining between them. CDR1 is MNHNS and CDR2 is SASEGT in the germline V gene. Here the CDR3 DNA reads TGTGCCAGCAGTGAATTTATCCCTTTCTCCTACGAGCAGTACTTC. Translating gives CASSEFIPFSYEQYF.

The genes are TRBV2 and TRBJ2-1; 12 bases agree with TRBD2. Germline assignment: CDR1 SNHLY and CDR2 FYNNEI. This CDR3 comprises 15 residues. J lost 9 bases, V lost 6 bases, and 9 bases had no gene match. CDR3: CASSASGRAYGEQFF. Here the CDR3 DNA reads TGTGCCAGCAGCGCTAGCGGGAGGGCCTATGGTGAGCAGTTCTTC.

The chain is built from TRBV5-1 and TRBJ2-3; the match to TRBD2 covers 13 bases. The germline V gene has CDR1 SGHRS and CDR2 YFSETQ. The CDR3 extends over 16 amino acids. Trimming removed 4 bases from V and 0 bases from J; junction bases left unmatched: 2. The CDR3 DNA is TGCGCCAGCAGCGCGGGACTAGCGGGAAGCACAGATACGCAGTATTTT. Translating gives CASSAGLAGSTDTQYF.

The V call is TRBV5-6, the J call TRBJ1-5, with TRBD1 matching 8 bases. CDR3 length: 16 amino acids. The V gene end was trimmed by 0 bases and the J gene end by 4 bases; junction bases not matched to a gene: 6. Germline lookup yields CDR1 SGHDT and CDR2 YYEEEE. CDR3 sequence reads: CASSLGQGARNQPQHF. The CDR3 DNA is TGTGCCAGCAGCTTGGGGCAGGGGGCTCGAAATCAGCCCCAGCATTTT. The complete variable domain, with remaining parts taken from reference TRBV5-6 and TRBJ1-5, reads DAGVTQSPTHLIKTRGQQVTLRCSPKSGHDTVSWYQQALGQGPQFIFQYYEEEERQRGNFPDRFSGHQFPNYSSELNVNALLLGDSALYLCASSLGQGARNQPQHFGDGTRLSIL.

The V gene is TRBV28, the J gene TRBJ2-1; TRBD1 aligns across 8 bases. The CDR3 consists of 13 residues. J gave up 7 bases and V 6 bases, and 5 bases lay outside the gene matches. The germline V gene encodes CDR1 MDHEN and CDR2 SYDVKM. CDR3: CASRTGVGNEQFF. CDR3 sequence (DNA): TGTGCCAGCAGGACAGGGGTTGGGAATGAGCAGTTCTTC.

CDR3 amino acids: CASSELTGPPGYGYTF. The CDR3 DNA sequence: TGTGCCAGCAGTGAGCTGACAGGGCCCCCTGGCTATGGCTACACCTTC. The rearrangement joins TRBV6-1 to TRBJ1-2; 7 nucleotides agree with TRBD1. V shed 3 bases, J shed 4 bases, and the junction held 11 bases outside the gene matches. CDR1 MNHNS and CDR2 SASEGT come from the germline V gene. This CDR3 spans 16 amino acids.

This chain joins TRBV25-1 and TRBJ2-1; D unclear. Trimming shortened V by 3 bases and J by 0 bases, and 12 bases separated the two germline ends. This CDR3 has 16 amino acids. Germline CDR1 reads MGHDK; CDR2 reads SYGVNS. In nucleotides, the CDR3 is TGTGCCAGCAGTGAGTTTTCAGCGAGCTCCTACAATGAGCAGTTCTTC. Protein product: CASSEFSASSYNEQFF.

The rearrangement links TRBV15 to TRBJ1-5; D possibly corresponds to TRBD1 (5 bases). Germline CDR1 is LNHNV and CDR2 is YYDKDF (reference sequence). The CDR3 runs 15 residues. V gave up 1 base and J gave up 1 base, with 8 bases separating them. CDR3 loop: CATSRVSGSNQPQHF. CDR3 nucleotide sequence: TGTGCCACCAGCAGAGTGTCAGGGAGCAATCAGCCCCAGCATTTT.

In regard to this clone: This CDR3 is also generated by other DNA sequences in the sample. CDR3 coding DNA: TGTGCCAGCAGTTTCACGCAGGGGGCGTGGGAGACCCAGTACTTC. Its protein product is CASSFTQGAWETQYF. The chain recombines TRBV28 with TRBJ2-5; 8 bases fit TRBD1. The germline V gene has CDR1 MDHEN and CDR2 SYDVKM. The CDR3 runs to 15 residues. The ends lost 3 bases at V and 5 bases at J; junction bases unmatched: 8.

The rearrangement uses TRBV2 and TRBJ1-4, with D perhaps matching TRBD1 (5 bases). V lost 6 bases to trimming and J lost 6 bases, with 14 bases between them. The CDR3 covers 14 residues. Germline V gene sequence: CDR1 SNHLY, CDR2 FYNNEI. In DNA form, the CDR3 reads TGTGCCAGCAGCCCGACAGTCGGCGATGAAAAACTGTTTTTT. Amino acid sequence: CASSPTVGDEKLFF.

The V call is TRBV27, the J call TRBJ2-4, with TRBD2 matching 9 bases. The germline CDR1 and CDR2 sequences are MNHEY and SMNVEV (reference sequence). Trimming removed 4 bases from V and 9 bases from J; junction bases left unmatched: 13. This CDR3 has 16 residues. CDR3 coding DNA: TGTGCCAGCAGTTCTGCAATAGCGGGAGAAGAGGTCATTCAGTACTTC. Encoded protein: CASSSAIAGEEVIQYF.

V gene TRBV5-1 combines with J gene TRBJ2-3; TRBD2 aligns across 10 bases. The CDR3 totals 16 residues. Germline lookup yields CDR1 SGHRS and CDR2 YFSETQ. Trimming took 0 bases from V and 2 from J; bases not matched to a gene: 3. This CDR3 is CASSLATSGATDTQYF. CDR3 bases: TGCGCCAGCAGCTTGGCTACTAGCGGGGCCACAGATACGCAGTATTTT.

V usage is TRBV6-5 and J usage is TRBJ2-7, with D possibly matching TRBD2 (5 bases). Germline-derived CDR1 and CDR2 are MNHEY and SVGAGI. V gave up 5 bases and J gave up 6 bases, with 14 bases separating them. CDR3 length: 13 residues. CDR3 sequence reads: CASSPPGRSEQYF. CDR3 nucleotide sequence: TGTGCCAGCAGTCCTCCGGGGAGATCCGAGCAGTACTTC.

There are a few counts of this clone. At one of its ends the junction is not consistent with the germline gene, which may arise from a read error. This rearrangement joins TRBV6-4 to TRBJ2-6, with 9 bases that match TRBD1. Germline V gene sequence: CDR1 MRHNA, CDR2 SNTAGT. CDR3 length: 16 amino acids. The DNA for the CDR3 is TGTGCCAGCAGTGACACAGGGGGCTCTGGGGCCAACGGCCTGACTTTC. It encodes CASSDTGGSGANGLTF.

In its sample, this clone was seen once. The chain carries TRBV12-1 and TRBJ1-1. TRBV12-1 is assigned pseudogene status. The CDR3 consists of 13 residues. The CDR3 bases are TGTGCCAGCACCCCTTTCCCGGGGTTTGAAGCTTTCTTT. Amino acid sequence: CASTPFPGFEAFF.

The CDR3 is CASSSDVNYNEQFF. CDR3 coding DNA: TGTGCCAGCAGCTCAGATGTTAACTACAATGAGCAGTTCTTC. This sequence joins TRBV5-4 and TRBJ2-1; D not certain. The CDR3 extends over 14 amino acids. CDR1 and CDR2 from the germline V gene are SGHNT and YYREEE (reference sequence). V lost 3 bases and J lost 3, with 10 bases in between.

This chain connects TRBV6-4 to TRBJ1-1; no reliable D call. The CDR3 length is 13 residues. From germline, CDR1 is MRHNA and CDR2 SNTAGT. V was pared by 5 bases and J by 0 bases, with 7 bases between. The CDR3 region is CASSTGLNTEAFF. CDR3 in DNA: TGTGCCAGCAGTACGGGGTTGAACACTGAAGCTTTCTTT.

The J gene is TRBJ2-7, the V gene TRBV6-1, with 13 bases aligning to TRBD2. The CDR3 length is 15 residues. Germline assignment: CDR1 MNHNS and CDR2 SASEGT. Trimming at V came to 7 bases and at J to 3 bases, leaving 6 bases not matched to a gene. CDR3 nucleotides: TGTGCCAGCATGGGACTAGCGGGGCAACTCTACGAGCAGTACTTC. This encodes CASMGLAGQLYEQYF.

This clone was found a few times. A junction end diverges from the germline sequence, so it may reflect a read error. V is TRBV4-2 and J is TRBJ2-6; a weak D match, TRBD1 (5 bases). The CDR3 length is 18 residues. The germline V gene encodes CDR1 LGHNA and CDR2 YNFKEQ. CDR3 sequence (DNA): TGTGCCAGCAGCCAGGCTTCGGAGTTAAGCTCTGGGGCCAACGGCCTGACTTTC. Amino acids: CASSQASELSSGANGLTF.

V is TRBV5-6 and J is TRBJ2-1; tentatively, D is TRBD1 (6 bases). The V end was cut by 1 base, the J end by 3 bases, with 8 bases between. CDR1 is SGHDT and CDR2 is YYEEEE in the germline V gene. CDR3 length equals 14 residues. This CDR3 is CASSLRRGYNEQFF. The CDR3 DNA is TGTGCCAGCAGCTTGCGCAGGGGCTACAATGAGCAGTTCTTC.

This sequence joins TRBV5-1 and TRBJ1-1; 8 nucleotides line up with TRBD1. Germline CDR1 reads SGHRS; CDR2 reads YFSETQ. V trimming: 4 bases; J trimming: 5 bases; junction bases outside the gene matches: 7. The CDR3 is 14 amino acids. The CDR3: CASSLGQVVTEAFF. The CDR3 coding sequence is TGCGCCAGCAGCCTGGGACAGGTGGTGACTGAAGCTTTCTTT.

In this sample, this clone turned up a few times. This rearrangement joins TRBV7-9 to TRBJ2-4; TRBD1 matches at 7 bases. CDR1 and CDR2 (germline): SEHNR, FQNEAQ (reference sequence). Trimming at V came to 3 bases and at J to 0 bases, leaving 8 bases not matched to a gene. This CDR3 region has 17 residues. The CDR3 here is CASSLVGQLLAKNIQYF. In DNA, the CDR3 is TGTGCCAGCAGCTTGGTGGGACAGCTTTTAGCCAAAAACATTCAGTACTTC.

This chain's CDR3 is CASSLITDTQYF. DNA for the CDR3: TGTGCCAGCAGCCTTATCACAGATACGCAGTATTTT. This chain joins TRBV7-9 and TRBJ2-3; D unresolved. Germline V gives CDR1 SEHNR, CDR2 FQNEAQ (reference sequence). The CDR3 loop spans 12 amino acids. Trimming removed 5 bases from V and 2 bases from J, with 5 bases in between.